A selection of T cell receptor beta chains follows, all from one sample in a study of blood T cell repertoires in COVID-19. Method: immunoSEQ multiplex PCR; TCRdb's copy keeps in-frame clones and lacks some. The sample yields approximately 150,000 clones, just under 85% seen once. The specimen was PBMCs or T cells enriched from blood (not recorded which). All receptors derive from a woman between 50 and 59 years old with acute COVID-19. Both conserved end residues are part of each CDR3. The D gene is left open where the match is weak. Rows give clone size only sometimes, using once, few, many, or a class for an expanded clone.

.	19	.	TRBV7-8	TRBJ2-6	CASSLLVGGTPSGANVLTF	TGTGCCAGCAGCTTGTTGGTAGGGGGAACCCCCTCTGGGGCCAACGTCCTGACTTTC
TRBD1	13	.	TRBV7-9	TRBJ2-5	CASSRQGIGTQYF	TGTGCCAGCAGCCGACAGGGGATCGGGACCCAGTACTTC
TRBD1	16	.	TRBV25-1	TRBJ2-7	CASSASAFTGEREQYF	TGTGCCAGCAGTGCCAGTGCCTTTACAGGGGAACGCGAGCAGTACTTC
.	16	.	TRBV5-1	TRBJ2-7	CASSLEVGFPGGEQYF	TGCGCCAGCAGCTTGGAGGTCGGATTTCCTGGCGGCGAGCAGTACTTC
.	15	once	TRBV5-1	TRBJ2-1	CASSLVPNSYNEQFF	TGCGCCAGCAGCTTGGTGCCTAACTCCTACAATGAGCAGTTCTTC
TRBD1	15	.	TRBV2	TRBJ2-1	CASSPGGAESNEQFF	TGTGCCAGCAGTCCAGGGGGCGCAGAGAGCAATGAGCAGTTCTTC
.	16	.	TRBV30	TRBJ1-2	CAWRTWASPPAGGYTF	TGTGCCTGGAGAACATGGGCATCACCCCCTGCTGGGGGCTACACCTTC
TRBD1	15	few	TRBV27	TRBJ1-2	CASSTLRGQVILSTF	TGTGCCAGCAGTACCCTCAGGGGACAGGTGATCTTGAGTACCTTC
TRBD1	15	.	TRBV6-5	TRBJ1-4	CASRGDRGGDEKLFF	TGTGCCAGCAGAGGGGACAGGGGAGGGGATGAAAAACTGTTTTTT
.	14	.	TRBV3-1/TRBV3-2	TRBJ1-5	CASSHSGRNQPQHF	TGTGCCAGCAGCCATAGTGGGAGAAATCAGCCCCAGCATTTT
.	13	few	TRBV19	TRBJ1-5	CAHSPGVGQPQHF	TGTGCCCACTCGCCAGGCGTTGGCCAGCCCCAGCATTTT
.	13	.	TRBV19	TRBJ2-5	CASSVQGGETQYF	TGTGCCAGTAGTGTACAGGGTGGGGAGACCCAGTACTTC
.	19	.	TRBV5-6	TRBJ2-3	CASSLGPLRRGELTDTQYF	TGTGCCAGCAGCTTGGGCCCCCTCCGGCGGGGAGAACTCACAGATACGCAGTATTTT
TRBD1	16	.	TRBV7-9	TRBJ1-3	CASSLAWDSRVDTIYF	TGTGCCAGCAGCTTGGCCTGGGACAGCAGAGTAGACACCATATATTTT
.	12	few	TRBV7-8	TRBJ1-1	CASSHTGTQAFF	TGTGCCAGCAGCCATACAGGGACCCAAGCTTTCTTT
.	16	.	TRBV6-1	TRBJ1-1	CASSELDGPGLAEAFF	TGTGCCAGCAGTGAACTAGATGGTCCAGGGTTGGCTGAAGCTTTCTTT
.	12	.	TRBV28	TRBJ1-5	CASTPNHSPQHF	TGTGCCAGCACCCCGAATCACTCGCCCCAGCATTTT
.	16	.	TRBV19	TRBJ1-2	CASSIDRGGIGYGYTF	TGTGCCAGTAGTATAGATCGGGGGGGCATCGGCTATGGCTACACCTTC
.	14	.	TRBV29-1	TRBJ1-4	CSVRPDVSNEKLFF	TGCAGCGTCAGGCCCGACGTTTCTAATGAAAAACTGTTTTTT
.	15	.	TRBV7-9	TRBJ1-1	CASSLEQGMNTEAFF	TGTGCCAGCAGCTTAGAGCAGGGAATGAACACTGAAGCTTTCTTT